This T cell receptor (beta chain) was sequenced during a study of blood T cell repertoires in COVID-19. Background on the study: COVID-19 samples collected from the United States, Italy and Spain covered acute and convalescent phases. The analysed material was cDNA or gDNA that came from T cells, B-cell-depleted T cells, or PBMCs.

Study processing details: Quantification of nucleated cells was approximated via reference gene primer amplification. Measured with immunoSEQ multiplex PCR; TCRdb has only the in-frame clones, and not every one. The V and J calls and clone size are taken from that table; D and trimming were inferred from the DNA. The sample shows about 160,000 clones, more than 75% of them seen only once. The source of this sequence is a human donor with acute or convalescent COVID-19. The donor label of this sample is uncertain. The sequenced material came from peripheral blood.

CDR3: CASSEAGLFPPFF. The CDR3 coding sequence is TGTGCCAGCAGTGAAGCAGGACTGTTCCCACCGTTTTTT. This chain joins TRBV6-1 and TRBJ1-4; D remains unclear. The germline V and J ends were trimmed by 0 bases and 16 bases, with 15 bases remaining between them. From germline, CDR1 is MNHNS and CDR2 SASEGT. CDR3 length equals 13 residues.